Included here is one TCR beta chain sequence, with context. This entry is derived from a study of blood T cell repertoires in COVID-19. About the research overall: COVID-19 samples from acute and convalescent phases originated in the United States, Italy and Spain. The cDNA or gDNA used as material had been derived from T cells, B-cell-depleted T cells, or PBMCs.

The V end was cut by 0 bases, the J end by 2 bases, with 15 bases between. Germline loops: CDR1 SGHRS, CDR2 YFSETQ. This CDR3 has 17 amino acids. In the source study's methods: Estimation of nucleated cell counts relied on the amplification of reference gene primers. The assay was immunoSEQ multiplex PCR, and TCRdb's table has in-frame clones only and misses some. V and J calls and clone size are given by that table; D and trimming were obtained from the DNA. The data show tens of thousands of clones, about 85% seen once. This chain links TRBV5-1 with TRBJ2-1; D is possibly TRBD2 (6 bases). This clonotype was sampled from a human donor in a cohort sampled during active COVID-19. Sequencing was done on a sample of peripheral blood. The DNA for the CDR3 is TGCGCCAGCAGCTTGGAGGCCAGCGGGCTTACCTACAATGAGCAGTTCTTC. Protein: CASSLEASGLTYNEQFF.